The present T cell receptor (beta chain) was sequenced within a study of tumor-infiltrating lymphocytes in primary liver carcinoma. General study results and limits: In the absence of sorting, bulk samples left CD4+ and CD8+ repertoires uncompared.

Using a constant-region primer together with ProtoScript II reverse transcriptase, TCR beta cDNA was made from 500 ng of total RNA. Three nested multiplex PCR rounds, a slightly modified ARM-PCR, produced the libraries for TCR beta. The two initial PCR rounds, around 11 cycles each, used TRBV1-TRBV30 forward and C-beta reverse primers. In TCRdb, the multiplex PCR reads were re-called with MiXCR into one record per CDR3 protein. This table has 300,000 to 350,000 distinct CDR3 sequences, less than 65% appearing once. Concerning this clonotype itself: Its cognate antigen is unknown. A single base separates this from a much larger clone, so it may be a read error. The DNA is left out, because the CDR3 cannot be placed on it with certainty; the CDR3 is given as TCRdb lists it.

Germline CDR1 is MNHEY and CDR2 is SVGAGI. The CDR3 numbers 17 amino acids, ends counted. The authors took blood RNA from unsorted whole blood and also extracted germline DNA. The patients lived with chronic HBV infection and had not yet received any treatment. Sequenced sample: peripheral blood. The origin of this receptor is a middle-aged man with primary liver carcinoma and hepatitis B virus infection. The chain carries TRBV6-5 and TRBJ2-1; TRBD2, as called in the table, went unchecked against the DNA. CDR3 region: CASSYQFGGGSYNEPFF.